Given below is one TCR beta chain in context. The data stem from a study of OX40 agonist ivuxolimab in advanced cancers. Between the trimmed V and J ends, which lost 2 bases and 1 base, there was a span of 16 bases. In germline, CDR1 is SGHRS, CDR2 YFSETQ. This CDR3 contains 16 residues. The assay was immunoSEQ multiplex PCR, and TCRdb's table has in-frame clones only and misses some. In the table there are about 83,000 clones, around 85% of which are singletons. The source is an adult with an advanced solid tumor such as melanoma, head and neck, liver or kidney cancer. The chain combines TRBV5-1 with TRBJ2-7, with D possibly being TRBD2 (6 bases). Source: CD4+ or CD8+ T cells sorted from blood, taken in a trial of the OX40 agonist ivuxolimab. DNA for the CDR3: TGCGCCAGCAGCTTTGGGGGGAGACAAGGGTCCTACGAGCAGTACTTC. This translates into CASSFGGRQGSYEQYF.